A selection of T cell receptor beta chains follows, all from one sample in a study of Graves' ophthalmopathy and Graves' hyperthyroidism. From the multiplex PCR reads, TCRdb called clonotypes with MiXCR, one entry per CDR3 protein. Among approximately 640,000 distinct CDR3 sequences listed, about 38% were seen once. Sequenced sample: peripheral blood. These receptors all come from an adult man with Graves' ophthalmopathy. The CDR3 runs from the conserved cysteine through the conserved F or W. D genes are given only for firm matches. Only some rows state a clone size, as once, few, many or a class for expanded clones.

>TRBJ1-2|many|TRBV7-9|NA
TGTGCCAGCAGCTTAGAGTACGGAGGGAACTATGGCTACACCTTC
CASSLEYGGNYGYTF
>TRBJ1-1|NA|TRBV7-9|TRBD1
TGTGCCAGCAGCTCCGGGACAGGGATGAGTGAAGCTTTCTTT
CASSSGTGMSEAFF
>TRBJ1-1|many|TRBV2|NA
TGTGCCAGCAGTCTAAGACAGGCGAACACTGAAGCTTTCTTT
CASSLRQANTEAFF
>TRBJ1-1|NA|TRBV11-2|NA
TGTGCCAGCAGCGACCGTAGGGCGGATGAAGCTTTCTTT
CASSDRRADEAFF
>TRBJ2-5|many|TRBV5-4|NA
TGTGCCAGCAGCCAAGAAAACCAAGAGACCCAGTACTTC
CASSQENQETQYF
>TRBJ2-7|NA|TRBV25-1|NA
TGTGCCAGCAGTGCTAGAGGGTACGGCTCCTACGAGCAGTACTTC
CASSARGYGSYEQYF
>TRBJ2-7|NA|TRBV2|NA
TGTGCCAGCAGCCATAAGGGGCACAGCTCCTACGAGCAGTACTTC
CASSHKGHSSYEQYF
>TRBJ1-1|few|TRBV7-9|NA
TGTGCCAGCAGATACCGGGACACCTATGAAGCTTTCTTT
CASRYRDTYEAFF
>TRBJ1-2|many|TRBV7-2|NA
TGTGCCAGCAGCCCGGGCATCAGAGGGAGGGATGGCTACACCTTC
CASSPGIRGRDGYTF
>TRBJ1-1|once|TRBV29-1|NA
TGCAGCAGTGCGTCGGGTATGAACACTGAAGCTTTCTTT
CSSASGMNTEAFF
>TRBJ1-2|many|TRBV9|NA
TGTGCCAGCAGCGCCAGACAGGTGGGCAACTATGGCTACACCTTC
CASSARQVGNYGYTF
>TRBJ1-1|many|TRBV7-2|TRBD1
TGTGCCAGCAGCTTAGTCCAGGGGGGGACTGAAGCTTTCTTT
CASSLVQGGTEAFF
>TRBJ2-7|few|TRBV7-3|NA
TGTGCTACCGACTGGTACGAGCAGTACTTC
CATDWYEQYF
>TRBJ2-5|NA|TRBV7-2|NA
TGTGCCAGCAGCTTAGGCCGGACCTCCAACGGGGAGACCCAGTACTTC
CASSLGRTSNGETQYF
>TRBJ1-1|NA|TRBV19|NA
TGTGCCAGTAGTATGATCGGGATGGTTCCTGAAGCTTTCTTT
CASSMIGMVPEAFF
>TRBJ2-5|many|TRBV9|NA
TGTGCCAGCAGCCCTAACCAAGAGACCCAGTACTTC
CASSPNQETQYF
>TRBJ1-1|NA|TRBV2|TRBD1
TGTGCCAGCAGCTCCGGGACAGGGGTTGAGAACACTGAAGCTTTCTTT
CASSSGTGVENTEAFF
>TRBJ2-1|once|TRBV11-2|NA
TGTGCCAGCAGCTTCGCAGGCGGTAGCTCCTACAATGAGCAGTTCTTC
CASSFAGGSSYNEQFF
>TRBJ2-6|many|TRBV19|NA
TGTGCCAGTAGTAGCTTAACAGGGTCTGGGGCCAACGTCCTGACTTTC
CASSSLTGSGANVLTF
>TRBJ1-1|NA|TRBV7-2|TRBD1
TGTGCCAGCCCCAGGGGGGGGTTTGAGATGAACACTGAAGCTTTCTTT
CASPRGGFEMNTEAFF
>TRBJ2-3|NA|TRBV2|TRBD2
TGTGCCAGCAGGTGGGAGGGGCTAAGCACAGATACGCAGTATTTT
CASRWEGLSTDTQYF
>TRBJ2-7|NA|TRBV30|TRBD1
TGTGCCTGGAGGCGCCGGGACAGGACCTACGAGCAGTACTTC
CAWRRRDRTYEQYF
>TRBJ1-1|NA|TRBV6-5|TRBD1
TGTGCCAGCAGTAGACAGGGGGGGGAGACTGAAGCTTTCTTT
CASSRQGGETEAFF
>TRBJ2-7|NA|TRBV9|NA
TGTGCCAGCAGCCCTCCCTTCGGCGAGCAGTACTTC
CASSPPFGEQYF
>TRBJ1-2|many|TRBV7-9|NA
TGTGCCAGCAGCTCCGAATGGAACTATGGCTACACCTTC
CASSSEWNYGYTF
>TRBJ2-5|NA|TRBV12-3/TRBV12-4|TRBD1
TGTGCCAGCAGACTGGACAGGTGGGAGACCCAGTACTTC
CASRLDRWETQYF
>TRBJ1-4|NA|TRBV2|TRBD1
TGTGCCAGCAGGAGCGGGACAGGCCGTAATGAAAAACTGTTTTTT
CASRSGTGRNEKLFF
>TRBJ1-2|NA|TRBV29-1|NA
TGCAGCGTTGTGGCAGAGCCAAGCTATGGCTACACCTTC
CSVVAEPSYGYTF
>TRBJ1-5|many|TRBV2|NA
TGTGCCAGCATGGGACTAGGGATGGGCAATCAGCCCCAGCATTTT
CASMGLGMGNQPQHF
>TRBJ1-6|NA|TRBV29-1|NA
TGCAGCGTTGAGGACGGCGGATACTATAATTCACCCCTCCACTTT
CSVEDGGYYNSPLHF
>TRBJ1-6|NA|TRBV10-3|NA
TGTGCCATCAGTGTCCGGGCGATTAATTCACCCCTCCACTTT
CAISVRAINSPLHF
>TRBJ2-3|NA|TRBV5-5|NA
TGTGCCAGCAGCCCATGGGGTGGGCTGTTGACAGATACGCAGTATTTT
CASSPWGGLLTDTQYF
>TRBJ2-5|few|TRBV6-5|TRBD1
TGTGCCAGCAGTGAAGGAGGACAGGGAGGAGAGACCCAGTACTTC
CASSEGGQGGETQYF
>TRBJ2-7|many|TRBV7-6|NA
TGTGCCAGCAGCCCCCCGGGCCCCATGGACGAGCAGTACTTC
CASSPPGPMDEQYF
>TRBJ2-7|many|TRBV7-8|NA
TGTGCCAGCAGCCCGGGGCCCCGGGGCTACGAGCAGTACTTC
CASSPGPRGYEQYF
>TRBJ1-4|many|TRBV25-1|NA
TGTGCCAGCAGTGACACGGGGGTCGATGAAAAACTGTTTTTT
CASSDTGVDEKLFF
>TRBJ1-2|many|TRBV10-3|NA
TGTGCCATCAGTGAGGGGTCGGACTATGGCTACACCTTC
CAISEGSDYGYTF
>TRBJ2-5|NA|TRBV5-4|NA
TGTGCCAGCAGCGACGGGACGGTACTAGGGACCCAGTACTTC
CASSDGTVLGTQYF
>TRBJ2-7|NA|TRBV6-6|NA
TGTGCCAGCAGTTACTCCGACCGAGGGCTCTACGAGCAGTACTTC
CASSYSDRGLYEQYF
>TRBJ2-5|once|TRBV25-1|NA
TGCGCCAGCAGCCCAGGAGGGGGGGATCCCGAGACCCAGTACTTC
CASSPGGGDPETQYF
>TRBJ2-2|many|TRBV25-1|NA
TGTGCCAGCAGTGAATATGGGAAGGCGAACACCGGGGAGCTGTTTTTT
CASSEYGKANTGELFF
>TRBJ2-2|once|TRBV19|NA
TGTGCCAGTAGTACGGACCAGATCGGGAGCGACAACACCGGGGAGCTGTTTTTT
CASSTDQIGSDNTGELFF
>TRBJ1-2|few|TRBV2|TRBD1
TGTGCCAGCAGTAGACAGGGGGACACCTTC
CASSRQGDTF
>TRBJ1-1|NA|TRBV6-6|NA
TGTGCCACCGTTAGGGGGGCGGCTTTCTTT
CATVRGAAFF
>TRBJ1-5|NA|TRBV12-5|TRBD1
TGTGCTAGTGGTTTGGTACTGTCCCGGGACAGTAATCAGCCCCAGCATTTT
CASGLVLSRDSNQPQHF
>TRBJ1-1|NA|TRBV29-1|NA
TGCAGCGTTGAACTCGGCCTTCAAGCTTTCTTT
CSVELGLQAFF
>TRBJ1-4|many|TRBV12-3/TRBV12-4|TRBD1
TGTGCCAGCGGAGGGGGCGGTGAAAAACTGTTTTTT
CASGGGGEKLFF
>TRBJ2-7|many|TRBV2|TRBD2
TGTGCCAGCGCCCCCCTAGCGGGAGGATCCTACGAGCAGTACTTC
CASAPLAGGSYEQYF
>TRBJ2-5|many|TRBV5-1|NA
TGCGCCAGCAGCTTGGCACGAATGGAGACCCAGTACTTC
CASSLARMETQYF
>TRBJ2-7|once|TRBV7-3|TRBD1
TGCGCCAGCAGCCAGACGAGGGACAGGGAGAAAAGGGGCTACGAGCAGTCCTTC
CASSQTRDREKRGYEQSF